The subject of this entry is one TCR beta chain. Its antigen is as yet unknown. This record belongs to a study of chemoradiotherapy in HPV16-positive cancers. Study at large: Functional T-cell assays on a couple of HPV16-positive patients' cells defined candidate HPV-specific clones and common TCR motifs. Study observations and caveats: Candidate HPV-specific clones and E7-related TCR motifs grew in tumor during treatment. For HPV16-positive patients, expanding HPV-responsive T cells associated with longer recurrence-free survival.

TCRdb's table, derived via immunoSEQ multiplex PCR, lists solely in-frame clones and lacks some. The data show about 7,900 clones, less than 90% seen once. The germline V gene has CDR1 MNHEY and CDR2 SMNVEV (reference sequence). J gave up 8 bases and V 2 bases, and 13 bases lay outside the gene matches. The CDR3 loop spans 16 amino acids. Repertoires were sampled repeatedly during chemoradiotherapy. The sample was blood, taken from a patient who underwent chemoradiotherapy. The rearrangement joins TRBV27 to TRBJ1-2; TRBD1 matches 8 bases. The origin of this receptor is a human donor with HPV-associated anogenital cancer. Written as DNA, the CDR3 is TGTGCCAGCAGTTTAAATTTGCCAGGGGGCGTGGGGGGCTACACCTTC. As protein: CASSLNLPGGVGGYTF.